This entry describes one TCR beta chain. This specimen comes from a study of blood T cell repertoires in COVID-19. For the study at large: Samples representing acute and convalescent COVID-19 were sourced from the United States, Italy and Spain.

The CDR3 spans 17 residues. Germline V gene sequence: CDR1 LNHDA, CDR2 SQIVND (reference sequence). Trimming removed 6 bases from V and 1 base from J; junction bases left unmatched: 8. The data were produced by immunoSEQ multiplex PCR, yet TCRdb's version contains in-frame clones alone and is incomplete. The table shows roughly 240,000 clones, with 80% to 90% occurring only once. Up to 2 weeks before entering the study, exposed participants had met a COVID-19 case. This sequence joins TRBV19 and TRBJ1-5, with 11 bases lining up with TRBD1. The sequenced sample was PBMCs or T cells enriched from blood (not recorded which). This clonotype was sampled from a man aged 50 to 59 who had been exposed to COVID-19. The CDR3: CASSPDRGHASNQPQHF. CDR3 bases: TGTGCCAGTAGCCCGGACAGGGGGCATGCCAGCAATCAGCCCCAGCATTTT.